A selection of T cell receptor beta chains follows, all from one sample in a study of long-term antiretroviral therapy in people with HIV. Profiling relied on immunoSEQ multiplex PCR, and the TCRdb table lists in-frame clones only, not all of them. This sample has tens of thousands of clones, with about 86% found just once. The material sequenced was unsorted PBMCs, taken 1.3 years after starting antiretroviral therapy. The receptors here all came from a man aged 55 to 70 with HIV. Each CDR3 is given with its conserved first and last residue. D genes are given only for firm matches. Expanded clones get a size class; other rows say once, few or many, or leave the size out.

J: TRBJ2-6
D: TRBD1
size: .
V: TRBV18
CDR3: CASSPGQGAGGANVLTF
DNA: TGTGCCAGCTCACCAGGACAGGGGGCTGGTGGGGCCAACGTCCTGACTTTC

J: TRBJ2-2
D: .
size: .
V: TRBV29-1
CDR3: CSVGAGSNTGELFF
DNA: TGCAGCGTCGGTGCAGGTTCTAACACCGGGGAGCTGTTTTTT

J: TRBJ2-7
D: TRBD2
size: .
V: TRBV6-5
CDR3: CASSYSTSGRSEQYF
DNA: TGTGCCAGCAGTTACTCGACTAGCGGGAGGAGCGAGCAGTACTTC

J: TRBJ1-6
D: TRBD1
size: .
V: TRBV9
CDR3: CASSLGQLNSPLHF
DNA: TGTGCCAGCAGCCTGGGACAGCTCAATTCACCCCTCCACTTT

J: TRBJ2-5
D: TRBD2
size: .
V: TRBV9
CDR3: CASSVGSSGAQETQYF
DNA: TGTGCCAGCAGCGTAGGTTCCAGCGGGGCCCAAGAGACCCAGTACTTC

J: TRBJ2-5
D: TRBD1
size: .
V: TRBV18
CDR3: CASSQSTGGAGGETQYF
DNA: TGTGCCAGCTCACAATCGACAGGGGGCGCGGGCGGAGAGACCCAGTACTTC

J: TRBJ1-1
D: .
size: .
V: TRBV7-8
CDR3: CASSFSGNTEAFF
DNA: TGTGCCAGCAGCTTTTCCGGGAACACTGAAGCTTTCTTT

J: TRBJ2-3
D: .
size: once
V: TRBV29-1
CDR3: CSVEASTDTQYF
DNA: TGCAGCGTCGAGGCCAGCACAGATACGCAGTATTTT

J: TRBJ1-2
D: .
size: few
V: TRBV4-1
CDR3: CASSQTGTPYGYTF
DNA: TGCGCCAGCAGCCAAACCGGGACCCCCTATGGCTACACCTTC

J: TRBJ1-6
D: .
size: few
V: TRBV5-5
CDR3: CASSPGSSYNSPLHF
DNA: TGTGCCAGCAGCCCCGGGAGCTCCTATAATTCACCCCTCCACTTT

J: TRBJ2-2
D: .
size: .
V: TRBV14
CDR3: CASSQIRLLIGELFF
DNA: TGTGCCAGCAGCCAAATCCGACTACTGATCGGGGAGCTGTTTTTT

J: TRBJ2-1
D: .
size: .
V: TRBV6-5
CDR3: CASSYGLWSGNEQFF
DNA: TGTGCCAGCAGTTACGGGCTCTGGAGTGGCAATGAGCAGTTCTTC

J: TRBJ1-1
D: .
size: .
V: TRBV25-1
CDR3: CASSELTRDNEAFF
DNA: TGTGCCAGCAGTGAACTGACTCGGGACAACGAAGCTTTCTTT

J: TRBJ1-2
D: TRBD1
size: .
V: TRBV11-1
CDR3: CASSVGGTGHYGYTF
DNA: TGTGCCAGCAGTGTAGGAGGGACAGGACACTATGGCTACACCTTC